The present entry profiles one TCR beta chain with its context. The sample comes from a study of early T cells in non-severe SARS-CoV-2 infection. TCRdb processed the 5' RACE reads anew with MiXCR; each CDR3 protein has one entry. The sample lists under 85,000 distinct CDR3 sequences, over 10% occurring once. The CDR3 sequence is 14 residues long. V lost 4 bases to trimming and J lost 2 bases, with 10 bases between them. Per germline, CDR1 SGHAT and CDR2 FQDESV (reference sequence). The chain links TRBV11-1 to TRBJ2-3, with D possibly TRBD1 on 5 matching bases. The sequence was obtained from an adult who was a healthcare worker with PCR-confirmed SARS-CoV-2 infection or an uninfected control (not recorded which). The specimen was whole blood. The CDR3 spells CASSYRQTTDTQYF. Written as DNA, the CDR3 is TGTGCCAGCAGCTACCGACAGACCACAGATACGCAGTATTTT. The full variable domain, its missing parts supplied by reference TRBV11-1 and TRBJ2-3, is EAEVAQSPRYKITEKSQAVAFWCDPISGHATLYWYRQILGQGPELLVQFQDESVVDDSQLPKDRFSAERLKGVDSTLKIQPAELGDSAMYLCASSYRQTTDTQYFGPGTRLTVL.